This T cell receptor beta chain was captured by sequencing in a study of blood T cell repertoires in COVID-19. Study in general: Sample material is recorded as cDNA or gDNA derived from T cells, B-cell-depleted T cells, or PBMCs.

Those enrolled, adults aged roughly 18 to 89 years, came from about two dozen US areas. Profiling relied on immunoSEQ multiplex PCR, and the TCRdb table lists in-frame clones only, not all of them. The sample holds approximately 220,000 clones, roughly nine tenths seen once. CDR1 and CDR2 (germline): SGHAT, FQDESV (reference sequence). The CDR3 has 15 amino acids. Trimming cost V 5 bases and J 5 bases, with 18 bases left between them. The TCR originated in a woman aged 18-35 years in a cohort exposed to, infected with or recovered from COVID-19 (not recorded which). This chain links TRBV11-1 with TRBJ1-1; D may be TRBD1 (5 bases). Source material: PBMCs or T cells enriched from blood (not recorded which). The CDR3 DNA sequence: TGTGCCAGCAGCCGAGATGCCTCCCGGGGGACTGAAGCTTTCTTT. Translated, it gives CASSRDASRGTEAFF.